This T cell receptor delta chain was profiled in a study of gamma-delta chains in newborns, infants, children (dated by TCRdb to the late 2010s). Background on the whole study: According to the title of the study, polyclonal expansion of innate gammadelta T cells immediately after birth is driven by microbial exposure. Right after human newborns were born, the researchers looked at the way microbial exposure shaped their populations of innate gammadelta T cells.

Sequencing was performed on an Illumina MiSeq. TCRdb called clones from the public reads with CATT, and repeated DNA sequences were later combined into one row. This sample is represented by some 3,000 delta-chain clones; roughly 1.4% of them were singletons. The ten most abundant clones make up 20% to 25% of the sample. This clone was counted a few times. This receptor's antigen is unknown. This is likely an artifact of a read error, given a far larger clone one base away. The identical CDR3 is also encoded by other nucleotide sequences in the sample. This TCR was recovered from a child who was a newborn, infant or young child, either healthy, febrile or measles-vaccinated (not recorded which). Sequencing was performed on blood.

The nucleotide sequence is TGTGCCTTACCTGGGGGATACTGGGCCTTGACAGCACAACTCTTCTTT. It codes for CALPGGYWALTAQLFF. The rearranged segments are TRDV3 and TRDJ2, with 11 middle bases fitting TRDD3. The CDR1 and CDR2 encoded by the germline V gene (reference sequence) are TVYSNPD and GDNSRS. V is cut back by 3 bases and J by 2 bases, with 8 bases in the junction unmatched. Inclusive of the bounding cysteine and phenylalanine, the CDR3 is 16 residues long. This entry keeps only the CDR3 DNA: 48 bases, framed from base 1. The reference TRDV3 and TRDJ2 proteins fill in what lies around the CDR3, so the full variable domain reads CDKVTQSSPDQTVASGSEVVLLCTYDTVYSNPDLFWYRIRPDYSFQFVFYGDNSRSEGADFTQGRFSVKHILTQKAFHLVISPVRTEDSATYYCALPGGYWALTAQLFFGKGTQLIVEP.